This TCR beta chain is from a study of blood T cell repertoires in COVID-19 (TCRdb year 2020). As for the study more broadly: Collaborator samples came from the United States, Italy and Spain and covered acute and convalescent phases of COVID-19. The prospective study material was composed of cDNA or gDNA derived from T cells, B-cell-depleted T cells, or PBMCs. The dataset comprised deeply sampled blood TCRbeta repertoires from subjects exposed to, actively infected with, or recovered from COVID-19. A freely available public database, intended as a resource for researchers studying the immune response to SARS-CoV-2, is where the repertoires were released. Samples were obtained from the ongoing ImmuneRACE study (first 160 participants) and from some 1,300 subjects provided by 6 global collaborators. A de-identified subject ID, COVID-19 status, age in years and sex were almost always included in the sample metadata. Where available, HLA class I and class II types were obtained from metadata supplied by the sample provider rather than from assay-based typing. Study-wide conclusions, independent of this receptor: How much clinical and demographic metadata was included differed by source and by participant, and the metadata was provided uncurated.

As concerns this clone: The antigen it binds to is not known. No much larger clonotype is one base removed from it; base qualities were not supplied.

The immunoSEQ Assay, a bias-controlled multiplex PCR, was used to amplify TCRbeta CDR3 regions from genomic DNA. Concerning the study's data processing: The number of nucleated cells in each sample was estimated from the amplification of reference gene primers within the assay. Sequence reads were collapsed and filtered to measure the absolute abundance of every unique TCRbeta CDR3 rearrangement. For each sample, productive Simpson clonality was calculated as the square root of Simpson's diversity index across productive rearrangements. TCRdb re-hosts the immuneACCESS table, in-frame sequences only. Its copies lack some clones; in the studies checked, an unresolved V gene accounts for under half of them, and the cause for the rest is not known. V and J calls and clone size are those listed in that table; D and trimming were worked out from the DNA. The sample contains around 93,000 clones, approximately 89% of them found a single time. The ten largest clones add up to approximately 10% of the sample.

Whole blood was collected in K2EDTA tubes by collaborating institutions according to the institutions' own protocols. For TCRbeta analysis, collaborators shipped samples in one of three forms: frozen whole blood, isolated PBMCs, or DNA extracted from either of those sample types. Per the germline V gene, SNHLY is the CDR1 and FYNNEI is the CDR2. V and J lose 3 bases and 7 bases, and a span of 13 bases separates them. The CDR3 numbers 14 residues from cysteine through phenylalanine. The kept DNA is CDR3 alone, 42 bases in frame from the first base. This receptor was identified in a man of 80 years or more with acute or convalescent COVID-19. Here the chain combines TRBV2 and TRBJ1-5, with TRBD1 perhaps the D gene, on 6 matching bases. Sequencing input: peripheral blood. DNA sequence: TGTGCCAGCAGTGATTGGGGAGGGGGGCAGCCCCAGCATTTT. This encodes CASSDWGGGQPQHF. The full variable domain, completed from the reference TRBV2 and TRBJ1-5 proteins outside the CDR3, reads EPEVTQTPSHQVTQMGQEVILRCVPISNHLYFYWYRQILGQKVEFLVSFYNNEISEKSEIFDDQFSVERPDGSNFTLKIRSTKLEDSAMYFCASSDWGGGQPQHFGDGTRLSIL.